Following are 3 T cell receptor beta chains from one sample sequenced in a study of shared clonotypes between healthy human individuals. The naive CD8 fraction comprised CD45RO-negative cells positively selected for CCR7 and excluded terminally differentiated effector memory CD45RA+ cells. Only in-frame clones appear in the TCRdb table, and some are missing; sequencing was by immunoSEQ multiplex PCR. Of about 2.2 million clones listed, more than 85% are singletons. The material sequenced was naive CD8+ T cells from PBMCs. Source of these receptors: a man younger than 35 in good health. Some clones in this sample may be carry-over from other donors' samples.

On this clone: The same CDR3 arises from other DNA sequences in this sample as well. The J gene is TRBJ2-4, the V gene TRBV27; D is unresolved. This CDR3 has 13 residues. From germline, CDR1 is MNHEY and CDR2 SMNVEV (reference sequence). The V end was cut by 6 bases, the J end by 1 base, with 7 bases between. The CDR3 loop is CASSSGAKNIQYF. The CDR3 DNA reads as TGTGCCAGCAGCTCGGGCGCCAAAAACATTCAGTACTTC.

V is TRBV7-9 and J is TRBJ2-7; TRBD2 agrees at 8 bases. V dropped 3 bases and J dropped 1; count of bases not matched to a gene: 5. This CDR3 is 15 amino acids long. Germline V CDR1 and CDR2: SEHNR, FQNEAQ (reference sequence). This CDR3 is CASSFHREGSYEQYF. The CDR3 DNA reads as TGTGCCAGCAGCTTCCATCGGGAGGGATCCTACGAGCAGTACTTC.

The CDR3 nucleotides are TGTGCCAGCAGCTCGACTAGCGGGAACGCAGATACGCAGTATTTT. Its protein product is CASSSTSGNADTQYF. The chain has TRBV7-3 and TRBJ2-3; the match to TRBD2 covers 11 bases. Germline CDR1 and CDR2: SGHTA and FQGTGA. V shed 4 bases and J 4 bases; nucleotides not matched to a gene: 4. The CDR3 is 15 amino acids.